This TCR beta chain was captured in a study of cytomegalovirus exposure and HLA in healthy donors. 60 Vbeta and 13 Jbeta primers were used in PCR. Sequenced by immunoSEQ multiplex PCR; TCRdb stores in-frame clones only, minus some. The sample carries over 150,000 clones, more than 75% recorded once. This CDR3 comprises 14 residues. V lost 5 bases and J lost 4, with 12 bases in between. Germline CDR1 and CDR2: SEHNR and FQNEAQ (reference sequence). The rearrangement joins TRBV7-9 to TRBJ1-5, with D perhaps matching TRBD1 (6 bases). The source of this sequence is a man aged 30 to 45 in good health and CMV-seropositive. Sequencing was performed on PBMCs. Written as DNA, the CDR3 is TGTGCCAGCAGCGAAGGGGGTTGGAATCAGCCCCAGCATTTT. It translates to CASSEGGWNQPQHF.